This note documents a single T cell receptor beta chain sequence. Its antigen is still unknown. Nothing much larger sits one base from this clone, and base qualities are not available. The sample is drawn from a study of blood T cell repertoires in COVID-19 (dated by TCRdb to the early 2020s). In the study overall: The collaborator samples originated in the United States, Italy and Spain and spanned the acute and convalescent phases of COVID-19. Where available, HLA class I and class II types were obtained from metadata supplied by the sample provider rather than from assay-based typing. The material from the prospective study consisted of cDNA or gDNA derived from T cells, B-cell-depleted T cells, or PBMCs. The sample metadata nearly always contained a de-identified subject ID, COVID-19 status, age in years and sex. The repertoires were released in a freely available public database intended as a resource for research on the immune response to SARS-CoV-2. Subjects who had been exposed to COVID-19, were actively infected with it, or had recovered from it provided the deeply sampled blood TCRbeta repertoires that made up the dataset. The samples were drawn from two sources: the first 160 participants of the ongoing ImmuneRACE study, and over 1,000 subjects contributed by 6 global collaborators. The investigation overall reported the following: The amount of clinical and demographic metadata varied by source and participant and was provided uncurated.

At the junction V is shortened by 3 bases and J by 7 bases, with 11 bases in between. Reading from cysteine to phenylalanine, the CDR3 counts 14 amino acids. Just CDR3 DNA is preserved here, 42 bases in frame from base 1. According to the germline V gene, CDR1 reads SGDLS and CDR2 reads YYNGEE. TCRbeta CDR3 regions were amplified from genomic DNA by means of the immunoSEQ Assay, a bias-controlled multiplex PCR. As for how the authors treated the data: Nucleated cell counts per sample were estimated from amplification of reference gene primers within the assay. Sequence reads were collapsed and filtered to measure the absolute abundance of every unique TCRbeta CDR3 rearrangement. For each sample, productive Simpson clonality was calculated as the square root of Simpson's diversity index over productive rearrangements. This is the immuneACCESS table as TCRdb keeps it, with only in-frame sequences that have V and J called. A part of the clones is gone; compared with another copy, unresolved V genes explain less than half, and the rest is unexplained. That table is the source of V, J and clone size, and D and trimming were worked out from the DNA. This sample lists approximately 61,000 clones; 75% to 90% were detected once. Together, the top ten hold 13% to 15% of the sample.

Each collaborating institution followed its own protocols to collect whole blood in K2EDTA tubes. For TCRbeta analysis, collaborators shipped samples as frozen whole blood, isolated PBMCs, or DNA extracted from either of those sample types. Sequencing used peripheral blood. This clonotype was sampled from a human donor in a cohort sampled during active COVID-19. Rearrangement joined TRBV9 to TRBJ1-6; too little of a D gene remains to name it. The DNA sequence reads TGTGCCAGCAGCGACGTTTGGGAGAATTCACCCCTCCACTTT. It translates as CASSDVWENSPLHF.